What follows are 11 T cell receptor beta chains derived from one specimen sequenced in a study of cytomegalovirus exposure and HLA in healthy donors. Primers for the PCR totalled 60 Vbeta and 13 Jbeta. Only in-frame clones appear in the TCRdb table, and some are missing; sequencing was by immunoSEQ multiplex PCR. The sample lists approximately 160,000 clones, approximately 80% occurring once. Source material: PBMCs. Receptors originate from a woman under 30 in good health and CMV-seronegative.

The chain is built from TRBV7-9 and TRBJ1-2; D ambiguous. Germline V gene sequence: CDR1 SEHNR, CDR2 FQNEAQ (reference sequence). CDR3 length: 17 residues. The V end lost 5 bases, the J end lost 7 bases, and 26 bases lay between the germline ends. CDR3 sequence (DNA): TGTGCCAGCAGCCCCCCCCGAAGAGGGCGACCGTCCCTTGGCTACACCTTC. Translation: CASSPPRRGRPSLGYTF.

This clone has only one observation. The J gene is TRBJ2-1, the V gene TRBV27; unclear D gene. Per germline, CDR1 MNHEY and CDR2 SMNVEV (reference sequence). V shed 5 bases and J shed 3 bases, with 14 bases lying between them. The CDR3 extends over 15 amino acids. The CDR3 sequence: CASSRSYVNYNEQFF. CDR3 DNA sequence: TGTGCCAGCAGTCGGTCGTACGTGAACTACAATGAGCAGTTCTTC.

The chain recombines TRBV25-1 with TRBJ1-6; weak D call: TRBD1 (5 bases). The V end was cut by 4 bases, the J end by 13 bases, with 17 bases between. Germline CDR1 MGHDK, CDR2 SYGVNS. CDR3 size: 14 residues. In DNA, the CDR3 is TGTGCCAGCAGTGCGGGACTGGGGGTTGGCCCCCTCCACTTT. Translation: CASSAGLGVGPLHF.

The chain combines TRBV6-1 with TRBJ2-7, with D possibly being TRBD2 (6 bases). The CDR3 is 13 amino acids. V was shortened by 2 bases and J by 5 bases, with 10 bases between the two germline ends. The germline V gene has CDR1 MNHNS and CDR2 SASEGT. CDR3 in amino acids: CASSETSIHEQYF. CDR3 bases: TGTGCCAGCAGTGAAACTAGCATCCACGAGCAGTACTTC.

V and J are TRBV18 and TRBJ1-2; TRBD1 aligns across 9 bases. Germline V lookup: CDR1 KGHSH, CDR2 LQKENI. The CDR3 runs 14 residues. V lost 3 bases and J lost 4; bases outside the gene matches: 3. CDR3 residues: CASSPDRGAYGYTF. The CDR3 DNA sequence: TGTGCCAGCTCACCCGACAGGGGGGCCTATGGCTACACCTTC.

This chain joins TRBV6-5 and TRBJ1-4; 8 bases are a match to TRBD1. The V gene end was trimmed by 0 bases and the J gene end by 10 bases; junction bases not matched to a gene: 10. CDR1 is MNHEY, CDR2 SVGAGI, per germline. This CDR3 contains 16 residues. CDR3 DNA sequence: TGTGCCAGCAGTTACTCCCGGATCCAGGGGGCGGGAAAACTGTTTTTT. Amino acids: CASSYSRIQGAGKLFF.

This clone has a handful of counts. The chain's CDR3 is CASSVIDGTEAFF. In DNA form, the CDR3 reads TGTGCCAGCAGCGTAATAGATGGCACTGAAGCTTTCTTT. The chain employs TRBV9 and TRBJ1-1; D gene ambiguous. This CDR3 has 13 amino acids. The germline gives CDR1 SGDLS, CDR2 YYNGEE. Trimming took off 1 base at V and 4 bases at J, with 8 bases between the two ends.

The chain links TRBV25-1 to TRBJ2-1; 9 positions match TRBD1. Per germline, CDR1 MGHDK and CDR2 SYGVNS. The trim removed 4 bases at V and 1 base at J, leaving 5 bases unmatched. The CDR3 covers 16 residues. CDR3 sequence reads: CASSADRGKSYNEQFF. CDR3 bases: TGTGCCAGCAGTGCCGACAGGGGGAAATCCTACAATGAGCAGTTCTTC. Using reference TRBV25-1 and TRBJ2-1 for the parts outside the CDR3, the full variable domain is EADIYQTPRYLVIGTGKKITLECSQTMGHDKMYWYQQDPGMELHLIHYSYGVNSTEKGDLSSESTVSRIRTEHFPLTLESARPSHTSQYLCASSADRGKSYNEQFFGPGTRLTVL.

The CDR3, as DNA: TGCGCCAGCAGCTTATACTCTGGAAACACCATATATTTT. Translating gives CASSLYSGNTIYF. This chain links TRBV5-1 with TRBJ1-3; D uncertain. V was cut by 2 bases and J by 0 bases, with 3 bases left in between. This CDR3 has 13 amino acids. Germline CDR1 reads SGHRS; CDR2 reads YFSETQ.

The rearrangement uses TRBV7-6 and TRBJ2-7, with TRBD1 as a possible D gene (6 bases). V lost 5 bases and J lost 6, with 20 bases in between. In germline, CDR1 is SGHVS, CDR2 FNYEAQ. This CDR3 is 15 amino acids long. CDR3 loop: CASSAGTYRAGEQYF. As DNA, the CDR3 is TGTGCCAGCAGCGCCGGAACATACAGGGCGGGCGAGCAGTACTTC. The full variable domain, in which reference TRBV7-6 and TRBJ2-7 provide the parts outside the CDR3, is GAGVSQSPRYKVTKRGQDVALRCDPISGHVSLYWYRQALGQGPEFLTYFNYEAQQDKSGLPNDRFSAERPEGSISTLTIQRTEQRDSAMYRCASSAGTYRAGEQYFGPGTRLTVT.

V gene TRBV6-1 combines with J gene TRBJ1-5; D is perhaps TRBD1 (6 bases). The V gene's germline CDR1 is MNHNS and CDR2 SASEGT. V lost 7 bases and J lost 0, with 10 bases in between. The CDR3 length is 14 residues. This chain's CDR3 is CASTGVLSNQPQHF. The DNA of the CDR3 is TGTGCCAGCACAGGGGTCCTTAGCAATCAGCCCCAGCATTTT.